This T cell receptor (beta chain) was recovered during a study of Ad26.COV2.S vaccination and SARS-CoV-2 variants. Background on the study: This donor came from the COV1001 trial of Ad26.COV2.S.

Regarding this clone: The antigen remains unidentified.

Treatment indicated: some 20 received Ad26.COV2.S at low or high dose, single or two shots; several received placebo; per-sample allocation not given. Vaccine and placebo recipients were sampled on day 63 after the first injection. Boston hosted the donor, who was an adult aged 18-55 years. From germline, CDR1 is MNHEY and CDR2 SVGEGT. CDR3 length: 15 amino acids. V lost 2 bases, J lost 7 bases, and 6 bases stayed unmatched. Study results and limitations: An underestimation of total T cell responses may have resulted from the TCR breadth and depth analyses.

This table comes from immunoSEQ multiplex PCR, and its TCRdb copy is limited to in-frame clones, with some not included. The sample carries fewer than 300,000 clones, around 87% recorded once. V and J are TRBV6-2 or TRBV6-3 and TRBJ1-2; 11 positions agree with TRBD1. The clonotype was recovered from a person aged 18-65 years who received the Ad26.COV2.S COVID-19 vaccine or a placebo. The sample here was peripheral blood, taken in a trial of Ad26.COV2.S vaccine versus placebo. The CDR3 bases are TGTGCCAGCAGTTACCGTATCGGGACAGGGGGTGGCTACACCTTC. Translated, it gives CASSYRIGTGGGYTF.